What follows are 22 T cell receptor beta chains derived from one specimen sequenced in a study of shared clonotypes between healthy human individuals. Clones were read by immunoSEQ multiplex PCR, and TCRdb kept only the in-frame ones, dropping some. Among about 1 million clones, 65% to 75% were seen once, and the ten largest hold approximately 1.5%. The sequenced material came from memory CD4+ T cells sorted from blood. Subset in this sample: CD45RA-negative fraction. The receptors come from a man aged 18 to 30 in good health.

In DNA, the CDR3 is TGTGCCAGCAGTCCATTACGGGACAGGGGGTCACCCCTCCACTTT. It is translated as CASSPLRDRGSPLHF. V is TRBV27 and J is TRBJ1-6, with TRBD1 matching 11 bases. The V segment lost 5 bases and the J segment 10 bases; nucleotides outside the gene matches: 7. This CDR3 spans 15 amino acids. Per the germline V gene, CDR1 is MNHEY and CDR2 is SMNVEV (reference sequence).

The chain employs TRBV5-5 and TRBJ1-2; 7 bases are a match to TRBD1. From germline, CDR1 is SGHKS and CDR2 YYEKEE (reference sequence). The CDR3 is 15 residues long. V lost 3 bases, J lost 4 bases, and 9 bases stayed unmatched. CDR3 sequence: CASSYDRVEAYGYTF. The CDR3, as DNA: TGTGCCAGCAGCTATGACAGGGTAGAGGCCTATGGCTACACCTTC.

V gene TRBV6-6 combines with J gene TRBJ1-2, with D unclear. This CDR3 is 13 amino acids long. V gave up 4 bases and J gave up 6 bases, with 12 bases separating them. Per the germline V gene, CDR1 is MNHNY and CDR2 is SVGAGI (reference sequence). Written as DNA, the CDR3 is TGTGCCAGCAGTTCCTCAGGATCCAATGGCTACACCTTC. Protein: CASSSSGSNGYTF.

The rearrangement links TRBV12-5 to TRBJ1-2; D is unclear. V was trimmed by 4 bases and J by 4 bases, leaving 4 bases between them. The CDR3 is made up of 11 amino acids. Germline V gene data show CDR1 as LGHNT and CDR2 as FRNRAP. CDR3 region: CASGSGYGYTF. As DNA, the CDR3 is TGTGCTAGTGGTTCCGGCTATGGCTACACCTTC.

This chain uses TRBV7-8 with TRBJ2-7; 8 nucleotides match TRBD2. V was clipped by 5 bases and J by 6 bases; unmatched bases: 12. Looked up from germline, CDR1 is SGHVS and CDR2 is FQNEAQ. The CDR3 length is 15 residues. The CDR3 loop reads CASSPRAAGDTEQYF. DNA of the CDR3: TGTGCCAGCAGCCCTCGCGCAGCGGGAGATACCGAGCAGTACTTC. The whole variable domain, remainder taken from reference TRBV7-8 and TRBJ2-7, is GAGVSQSPRYKVAKRGQDVALRCDPISGHVSLFWYQQALGQGPEFLTYFQNEAQLDKSGLPSDRFFAERPEGSVSTLKIQRTQQEDSAVYLCASSPRAAGDTEQYFGPGTRLTVT.

J is TRBJ2-7 and V is TRBV6-4, with no clear D. The length of the CDR3 is 12 residues. Germline loops: CDR1 MRHNA, CDR2 SNTAGT. Trimming stripped 6 bases from V and 4 bases from J, with 10 bases between. The CDR3 DNA follows: TGTGCCAGCAGCCCCCCTGGTTACGAGCAGTACTTC. Encoded protein: CASSPPGYEQYF.

Notes on this clone: Other DNA sequences in the sample encode the same CDR3. The genes are TRBV6-6 and TRBJ2-7; 11 nucleotides match TRBD2. The CDR3 consists of 14 residues. V shed 6 bases, J shed 3 bases, and the junction held 4 bases outside the gene matches. CDR1 MNHNY and CDR2 SVGAGI come from the germline V gene (reference sequence). CDR3: CASSYTSGSYEQYF. The DNA of the CDR3 is TGTGCCAGCAGCTACACTAGCGGGAGCTACGAGCAGTACTTC.

This chain links TRBV19 with TRBJ2-7, with D perhaps assigned TRBD1 or TRBD2 (5 bases each). The CDR3 has 13 residues. V shed 7 bases and J shed 0 bases, with 10 bases lying between them. Germline V gives CDR1 LNHDA, CDR2 SQIVND (reference sequence). Here the CDR3 reads CASTGRSSYEQYF. CDR3 in DNA: TGTGCCAGTACGGGACGGAGCTCCTACGAGCAGTACTTC.

The V and J genes are TRBV5-1 and TRBJ2-5, with D possibly matching TRBD1 (6 bases). The ends were cut back, 4 bases at V and 2 bases at J, with 15 bases in the middle. The CDR3 extends over 15 amino acids. Germline lookup yields CDR1 SGHRS and CDR2 YFSETQ. The CDR3 region has the DNA TGCGCCAGCAGCGGAACAGGGAGTTATCAAGAGACCCAGTACTTC. It codes for CASSGTGSYQETQYF.

The CDR3 is CASSRGRIQETQYF. The CDR3 bases are TGTGCCAGCAGCCGTGGACGCATCCAAGAGACCCAGTACTTC. V gene TRBV5-8 combines with J gene TRBJ2-5; no firm D call. The CDR3 runs to 14 residues. Trimming pared 4 bases from V and 1 base from J, leaving 11 bases between. Per germline, CDR1 SGHTS and CDR2 YDEGEE.

The gene calls are TRBV5-1 and TRBJ2-3; 9 bases fit TRBD2. Trimming took 4 bases from V and 7 from J; bases not matched to a gene: 7. This CDR3 has 14 amino acids. Germline V CDR1 and CDR2: SGHRS, YFSETQ. The CDR3 nucleotides read TGCGCCAGCAGCATTAGCGGGAGTGGGTATACGCAGTATTTT. This gives the protein CASSISGSGYTQYF.

This clone has more than one count but fewer than ten. CDR3 sequence: CASSARDSPLHF. The DNA for the CDR3 is TGTGCCAGTAGTGCCCGGGATTCACCCCTCCACTTT. This rearrangement joins TRBV19 to TRBJ1-6; D gene uncertain. The germline V and J ends were trimmed by 5 bases and 8 bases, with 7 bases remaining between them. The CDR3 is 12 residues long. Germline values: CDR1 LNHDA, CDR2 SQIVND (reference sequence).

As DNA, the CDR3 is TGCGCCAGCAGCCTTGTGGACAGGGGGGGAGATACGCAGTATTTT. Protein sequence: CASSLVDRGGDTQYF. The gene calls are TRBV4-1 and TRBJ2-3, with TRBD1 matching 10 bases. CDR1 and CDR2 from the germline V gene are MGHRA and YSYEKL. The CDR3 runs to 15 residues. Losses at the gene ends were 4 bases for V and 5 bases for J; bases not matched to a gene: 6.

Only a few counts were recorded for this clone. The chain joins TRBV5-1 to TRBJ1-1, with D unclear. Germline assignment: CDR1 SGHRS and CDR2 YFSETQ. This CDR3 has 12 residues. Trimming took 0 bases from V and 7 from J, leaving 7 bases between them. CDR3 amino acids: CASSLAIGEAFF. CDR3 coding DNA: TGCGCCAGCAGCTTGGCCATAGGTGAAGCTTTCTTT.

The chain joins TRBV9 to TRBJ1-2, with TRBD1 matching 9 bases. Germline CDR1 and CDR2: SGDLS and YYNGEE. CDR3 size: 14 residues. Trimming took 4 bases from V and 7 from J; bases not matched to a gene: 8. CDR3: CASSPRQGGGGYTF. DNA of the CDR3: TGTGCCAGCAGCCCCAGACAGGGGGGGGGTGGCTACACCTTC. The full variable domain, with the rest looked up from reference TRBV9 and TRBJ1-2, is DSGVTQTPKHLITATGQRVTLRCSPRSGDLSVYWYQQSLDQGLQFLIQYYNGEERAKGNILERFSAQQFPDLHSELNLSSLELGDSALYFCASSPRQGGGGYTFGSGTRLTVV.

This chain uses TRBV6-1 with TRBJ1-6, with D possibly TRBD1 on 6 matching bases. In germline, CDR1 is MNHNS, CDR2 SASEGT. The CDR3 runs 14 residues. The ends were cut back, 6 bases at V and 7 bases at J, with 13 bases in the middle. CDR3 nucleotides: TGTGCCAGCAGGCCAGGGACACCCAATTCACCCCTCCACTTT. This gives the protein CASRPGTPNSPLHF.

The chain has TRBV7-8 and TRBJ1-4; D not resolved. Germline V gene sequence: CDR1 SGHVS, CDR2 FQNEAQ. The CDR3 length is 14 residues. The V gene lost 5 bases and the J gene lost 5 bases, with 12 bases spanning the gap. CDR3 nucleotide sequence: TGTGCCAGCAGCCCGAGGCCTTCCAATGAAAAACTGTTTTTT. This gives the protein CASSPRPSNEKLFF.

The rearrangement joins TRBV4-3 to TRBJ2-3; 7 bases match TRBD2. Per germline, CDR1 LGHNA and CDR2 YSLEER. The CDR3 loop spans 16 amino acids. Trimming cost V 1 base and J 4 bases; bases outside gene matches: 8. This CDR3 reads CASSQGQGGLADTQYF. CDR3 nucleotides: TGCGCCAGCAGCCAAGGGCAGGGAGGGTTGGCAGATACGCAGTATTTT.

A remark on this clone: Other DNA sequences in the same sample also yield this CDR3. The chain employs TRBV4-1 and TRBJ1-5; D remains unclear. The V gene's germline CDR1 is MGHRA and CDR2 YSYEKL. V was clipped by 1 base and J by 0 bases, with 7 bases between them. The CDR3 is 15 residues long. The CDR3 reads CASSQGTVSNQPQHF. The CDR3 nucleotides read TGCGCCAGCAGCCAAGGGACCGTTAGCAATCAGCCCCAGCATTTT.

This rearrangement joins TRBV10-1 to TRBJ2-3; possibly TRBD2 for D (6 bases). Germline V gives CDR1 WNHNN, CDR2 SYGVQD (reference sequence). The CDR3 consists of 15 residues. V was cut by 2 bases and J by 7 bases, with 16 bases left in between. DNA for the CDR3: TGCGCCAGCAGTGAGGGTATTAGCGGCAGTTATACGCAGTATTTT. Translation: CASSEGISGSYTQYF.

This clone was found once. The chain recombines TRBV14 with TRBJ1-6; possible D gene TRBD1, 6 bases. The germline V gene has CDR1 SGHDN and CDR2 FVKESK. The CDR3 extends over 16 amino acids. V lost 4 bases and J 4 bases, leaving 14 bases between the germline ends. The CDR3 is CASSPLSGEYNSPLHF. The CDR3 nucleotides read TGTGCCAGCAGCCCTCTGTCAGGGGAATATAATTCACCCCTCCACTTT.

The count of this clone is one. The rearrangement links TRBV9 to TRBJ2-2; 8 bases agree with TRBD1. V was clipped by 1 base and J by 4 bases; unmatched bases: 3. Germline CDR1 and CDR2: SGDLS and YYNGEE. The CDR3 has 15 amino acids. The CDR3 sequence is CASSVQGALTGELFF. The CDR3 DNA reads TGTGCCAGCAGCGTACAGGGGGCCCTCACCGGGGAGCTGTTTTTT.